This T cell receptor (delta chain) was recorded in a study of Vδ1+ human thymocytes (dated by TCRdb to the late 2010s). With respect to the entire study: As a data resource, the study described the mRNA-level TRG and TRD CDR3 repertoires of highly purified Vdelta1+ thymocytes obtained from young children. The multiplex-based CDR3 amplicon strategy had previously been validated against 5'RACE-based CDR3 amplicon generation methods.

V lost 2 bases and J lost 0 bases, and the count of bases not matched to a germline gene is 23. The CDR1 and CDR2 encoded by the germline V gene are TSWWSYY and QGS. The CDR3 holds 22 amino acids from the cysteine to the phenylalanine. Just CDR3 DNA is preserved here, 66 bases in frame from base 1. Thymic samples were depleted of alphabeta T cells, then CD3+ TCRVdelta1+ TCRVdelta2- thymocytes were FACS-sorted. The purity of the sorted Vdelta1+ thymocytes fell between roughly 96% and 99.6%. The thymic specimens were obtained from roughly eight paediatric patients, aged about 5 days to 15 months, who were having corrective cardiac surgery. The thymic tissue was dispersed, and mononuclear cells were isolated using a Histopaque-1077 density gradient. Staining used anti-TCRVdelta1 clone TS8.2, anti-TCRVdelta2 clone B6, anti-CD3 clone HIT3a and anti-TCRalphabeta clone IP26 antibodies. In regard to this clone: Its antigen is not yet known. Base qualities are not provided; no much larger clone lies one nucleotide away.

Points the paper makes about the study in general: The authors advised highly purified populations and single-cell validation, since unexpected Vdelta2 sequences could cause misinterpretation of bulk repertoire data. Unlike the oligoclonal repertoires in peripheral blood, the thymic TRG and TRD repertoires appeared highly polyclonal, with Gaussian CDR3 length distributions. No clustering by age or sex was observed, so analyses did not stratify donors by these variables. Many TRG clonotypes were found to be shared between donors (up to about 7x10^3), whereas TRD repertoires were found to be essentially private (max roughly 120 shared). Even though sort purity was high, roughly 20% of thymic TRD sequences were Vdelta2 (and few were Vdelta3), which was not the case for the peripheral blood Vdelta1+ controls.

RNA was isolated using the RNeasy mini kit, and reverse transcription was performed with Superscript III. CDR3 amplicons were generated by multiplex PCR with pooled V-gene forward primers and a constant-region reverse primer carrying Illumina adaptor overhangs. After gel purification, the amplicons were indexed with Nextera index primers over approximately 8 extra PCR cycles and then purified using AMPure XP beads. Libraries were sequenced on an Illumina MiSeq with paired-end 250 bp reads, dual indexing and approximately 20% PhiX spike-in. On the study's bioinformatics: FastQC was used to check read quality, and ea-utils fastq-join was used to merge TRG read pairs. IMGT/HighV-QUEST was used to annotate sequences, retaining only productive sequences with an unambiguous V-gene assignment, and each clonotype was defined by an identical CDR3 sequence. Downstream analysis used VDJtools 1.1.1, tcR 2.2.3, Treemap and vegan Shannon diversity in R 3.4.4. Public reads were reanalyzed in TCRdb with CATT, and rows carrying the same DNA were merged afterwards. Here the V and J calls rest on TCRdb's processing, not on the authors' analysis. The table for this sample lists over 65,000 delta-chain clones; approximately 30% of them were counted only once. About 0.24% of the sample is held by the ten biggest clonotypes.

The rearranged segments are TRDV1 and TRDJ1; 8 nucleotides in the junction match TRDD3. This clonotype originated in a boy under two years old who had congenital heart surgery. Sequenced sample: Vdelta1+ gamma-delta thymocytes from the thymus. Read against the paper, the sample's cell subset or site label means: FACS-sorted CD3+ TCRalphabeta- TCRVdelta1+ TCRVdelta2- thymocytes. The DNA reads as follows: TGTGCTCTTGGGGAAAGGCGACCTGCCTCTGTACTGGGGGCCTCGTACACCGATAAACTCATCTTT. It translates as CALGERRPASVLGASYTDKLIF.